This TCR beta chain came from a study of blood T cell repertoires in COVID-19. Germline-derived CDR1 and CDR2 are WSHSY and SAAADI. The CDR3 consists of 13 residues. Trimming at V came to 6 bases and at J to 1 base, leaving 1 base not matched to a gene. The assay was immunoSEQ multiplex PCR, and TCRdb's table has in-frame clones only and misses some. The table lists some 240,000 clones, approximately 85% of them singletons. Sequencing was carried out using peripheral blood. The J gene is TRBJ2-5, the V gene TRBV10-2, with TRBD2 matching over 8 bases. This TCR derives from a woman aged 60-70 years with active or convalescent COVID-19. The CDR3 region has the DNA TGCGCCAGCAGGGGGACTAGCCAAGAGACCCAGTACTTC. Its translation: CASRGTSQETQYF.